This is a list of T cell receptor beta chains from one sample in a study of cytomegalovirus exposure and HLA in healthy donors. The data were produced by immunoSEQ multiplex PCR, yet TCRdb's version contains in-frame clones alone and is incomplete. The repertoire holds 130,000 to 150,000 clones, with almost 90% as singletons. Sequencing was carried out using PBMCs. The source is a woman aged 18-29 years in good health and CMV-seropositive. CDR3s include the opening cysteine and the closing phenylalanine or tryptophan. The order of the fields is clone size, D gene, V gene, J gene, CDR3 protein, CDR3 DNA. A D gene is named only where the DNA matches it firmly. Size tells how often a clone was seen (once, few, many) or the class of an expanded clone, and some rows leave it out.

abundance: .; d_gene: .; v_gene: TRBV9; j_gene: TRBJ1-1; CDR3aa: CASSAGGQGLLNTEAFF; CDR3nt: TGTGCCAGCAGCGCCGGTGGGCAGGGGCTACTGAACACTGAAGCTTTCTTT
abundance: .; d_gene: TRBD1; v_gene: TRBV7-8; j_gene: TRBJ2-2; CDR3aa: CASSRQGGFTGELFF; CDR3nt: TGTGCCAGCAGCAGACAGGGTGGGTTCACCGGGGAGCTGTTTTTT
abundance: .; d_gene: TRBD2; v_gene: TRBV5-1; j_gene: TRBJ2-2; CDR3aa: CASREREGPSGTGELFF; CDR3nt: TGCGCCAGCAGGGAGCGGGAGGGCCCTTCGGGCACCGGGGAGCTGTTTTTT
abundance: .; d_gene: .; v_gene: TRBV10-1; j_gene: TRBJ2-1; CDR3aa: CASSESSGSYNEQFF; CDR3nt: TGCGCCAGCAGTGAGTCTAGTGGTTCTTACAATGAGCAGTTCTTC
abundance: .; d_gene: .; v_gene: TRBV5-6; j_gene: TRBJ1-3; CDR3aa: CASSLGPTRENTIYF; CDR3nt: TGTGCCAGCAGCTTGGGTCCTACTCGGGAAAACACCATATATTTT
abundance: .; d_gene: .; v_gene: TRBV2; j_gene: TRBJ1-2; CDR3aa: CASTETGYGYTF; CDR3nt: TGTGCCAGCACCGAGACAGGATATGGCTACACCTTC
abundance: .; d_gene: .; v_gene: TRBV25-1; j_gene: TRBJ1-1; CDR3aa: CASSESGSPNTEAFF; CDR3nt: TGTGCCAGCAGTGAGTCAGGATCTCCGAACACTGAAGCTTTCTTT
abundance: .; d_gene: .; v_gene: TRBV7-2; j_gene: TRBJ2-5; CDR3aa: CASSGGATQETQYF; CDR3nt: TGTGCCAGCAGCGGTGGGGCTACGCAAGAGACCCAGTACTTC
abundance: .; d_gene: .; v_gene: TRBV20-1; j_gene: TRBJ1-2; CDR3aa: CSARDISGYTF; CDR3nt: TGCAGTGCTAGAGATATTAGTGGCTACACCTTC
abundance: .; d_gene: TRBD1; v_gene: TRBV7-9; j_gene: TRBJ2-7; CDR3aa: CASSSPGTGTSYEQYF; CDR3nt: TGTGCCAGCAGCTCGCCCGGGACAGGGACCTCCTACGAGCAGTACTTC
abundance: .; d_gene: .; v_gene: TRBV12-1; j_gene: TRBJ2-3; CDR3aa: CASSHTSGGTYTDTQYF; CDR3nt: TGTGCCAGCAGCCATACTAGCGGGGGGACCTACACAGATACGCAGTATTTT
abundance: once; d_gene: .; v_gene: TRBV19; j_gene: TRBJ2-5; CDR3aa: CASSIGSGGTQYF; CDR3nt: TGTGCCAGTAGTATCGGGTCCGGTGGGACCCAGTACTTC
abundance: .; d_gene: TRBD2; v_gene: TRBV27; j_gene: TRBJ2-7; CDR3aa: CASSNRLAGNYEQYF; CDR3nt: TGTGCCAGCAGTAACAGACTAGCGGGGAATTACGAGCAGTACTTC
abundance: .; d_gene: TRBD1; v_gene: TRBV4-2; j_gene: TRBJ1-5; CDR3aa: CASSRETGGSNQPQHF; CDR3nt: TGTGCCAGCAGCCGGGAGACAGGGGGTAGCAATCAGCCCCAGCATTTT
abundance: .; d_gene: TRBD1; v_gene: TRBV27; j_gene: TRBJ2-4; CDR3aa: CASRDRGHGDIQYF; CDR3nt: TGTGCCAGCAGGGACAGGGGGCACGGGGACATTCAGTACTTC
abundance: .; d_gene: TRBD2; v_gene: TRBV5-4; j_gene: TRBJ2-1; CDR3aa: CASSTKTSGGDNEQFF; CDR3nt: TGTGCCAGCAGCACAAAAACTAGCGGGGGGGATAATGAGCAGTTCTTC
abundance: few; d_gene: .; v_gene: TRBV9; j_gene: TRBJ1-6; CDR3aa: CASSVEQGPGSPLHF; CDR3nt: TGTGCCAGCAGCGTAGAGCAGGGTCCAGGTTCACCCCTCCACTTT
abundance: .; d_gene: .; v_gene: TRBV20-1; j_gene: TRBJ1-2; CDR3aa: CSTTPGEGYTF; CDR3nt: TGCAGTACAACTCCAGGGGAGGGCTACACCTTC
abundance: .; d_gene: .; v_gene: TRBV2; j_gene: TRBJ2-5; CDR3aa: CASIWDTNKETQYF; CDR3nt: TGTGCCAGCATCTGGGACACTAACAAGGAGACCCAGTACTTC
abundance: .; d_gene: .; v_gene: TRBV15; j_gene: TRBJ1-3; CDR3aa: CATVQRGSSGNTIYF; CDR3nt: TGTGCCACCGTCCAGAGGGGGTCCTCTGGAAACACCATATATTTT
abundance: .; d_gene: .; v_gene: TRBV19; j_gene: TRBJ2-7; CDR3aa: CAAGLSYEQYF; CDR3nt: TGTGCCGCAGGACTGTCCTACGAGCAGTACTTC
abundance: .; d_gene: TRBD1; v_gene: TRBV7-3; j_gene: TRBJ1-1; CDR3aa: CASSWGTGRNTEAFF; CDR3nt: TGTGCCAGCAGCTGGGGGACAGGACGGAACACTGAAGCTTTCTTT
abundance: .; d_gene: .; v_gene: TRBV2; j_gene: TRBJ2-3; CDR3aa: CASGWRWGTDTQYF; CDR3nt: TGTGCCAGCGGGTGGCGGTGGGGCACAGATACGCAGTATTTT
abundance: .; d_gene: .; v_gene: TRBV28; j_gene: TRBJ2-7; CDR3aa: CATSGSYEQYF; CDR3nt: TGTGCCACCTCCGGGTCTTACGAGCAGTACTTC
abundance: .; d_gene: TRBD2; v_gene: TRBV9; j_gene: TRBJ2-1; CDR3aa: CASARLADNEQFF; CDR3nt: TGTGCCAGCGCCCGACTAGCCGACAATGAGCAGTTCTTC
abundance: .; d_gene: .; v_gene: TRBV6-6; j_gene: TRBJ2-7; CDR3aa: CASSYSAVSTYEQYF; CDR3nt: TGTGCCAGCAGTTACTCAGCGGTATCAACCTACGAGCAGTACTTC
abundance: .; d_gene: TRBD2; v_gene: TRBV9; j_gene: TRBJ2-5; CDR3aa: CASSVDLAGLETQYF; CDR3nt: TGTGCCAGCAGCGTAGATCTAGCGGGGTTGGAGACCCAGTACTTC
abundance: .; d_gene: TRBD1; v_gene: TRBV29-1; j_gene: TRBJ1-6; CDR3aa: CSVATGDNSPLHF; CDR3nt: TGCAGCGTTGCGACAGGGGATAATTCACCCCTCCACTTT
abundance: .; d_gene: .; v_gene: TRBV4-1; j_gene: TRBJ2-7; CDR3aa: CASSQPDFLFYEQYF; CDR3nt: TGCGCCAGCAGCCAACCTGACTTCCTCTTTTACGAGCAGTACTTC
abundance: .; d_gene: .; v_gene: TRBV5-4; j_gene: TRBJ1-6; CDR3aa: CASSFAGADNSPLHF; CDR3nt: TGTGCCAGCAGCTTTGCAGGGGCAGATAATTCACCCCTCCACTTT
abundance: .; d_gene: TRBD1; v_gene: TRBV14; j_gene: TRBJ2-7; CDR3aa: CASSQHDRAVGLWYEQYF; CDR3nt: TGTGCCAGCAGCCAACATGACAGGGCGGTTGGGCTGTGGTACGAGCAGTACTTC
abundance: .; d_gene: .; v_gene: TRBV28; j_gene: TRBJ1-1; CDR3aa: CATQGTAPLAFF; CDR3nt: TGTGCCACCCAGGGGACCGCTCCTTTGGCTTTCTTT
abundance: .; d_gene: .; v_gene: TRBV28; j_gene: TRBJ2-2; CDR3aa: CASSFASMAGELFF; CDR3nt: TGTGCCAGCAGTTTTGCCAGTATGGCCGGGGAGCTGTTTTTT
abundance: .; d_gene: TRBD2; v_gene: TRBV9; j_gene: TRBJ2-2; CDR3aa: CASSPRLAGGPGTGELFF; CDR3nt: TGTGCCAGCAGCCCTCGACTAGCGGGGGGGCCGGGCACCGGGGAGCTGTTTTTT
abundance: once; d_gene: .; v_gene: TRBV2; j_gene: TRBJ2-1; CDR3aa: CASSFSDNEQFF; CDR3nt: TGTGCCAGCAGTTTCTCAGACAATGAGCAGTTCTTC
abundance: .; d_gene: TRBD1; v_gene: TRBV11-1; j_gene: TRBJ1-2; CDR3aa: CASSPSGDRAINYGYTF; CDR3nt: TGTGCCAGCAGCCCGTCCGGGGACAGGGCTATAAACTATGGCTACACCTTC
abundance: .; d_gene: TRBD2; v_gene: TRBV7-3; j_gene: TRBJ2-3; CDR3aa: CASSFGLAGGDTQYF; CDR3nt: TGTGCCAGCAGCTTCGGACTAGCGGGAGGTGATACGCAGTATTTT
abundance: once; d_gene: TRBD1; v_gene: TRBV10-3; j_gene: TRBJ1-1; CDR3aa: CATSTGIITEAFF; CDR3nt: TGTGCCACCTCGACAGGGATTATCACTGAAGCTTTCTTT
abundance: .; d_gene: TRBD1; v_gene: TRBV2; j_gene: TRBJ2-1; CDR3aa: CASSGQGVSNEQFF; CDR3nt: TGTGCCAGCAGTGGACAGGGGGTCAGCAATGAGCAGTTCTTC
abundance: .; d_gene: TRBD2; v_gene: TRBV5-6; j_gene: TRBJ2-1; CDR3aa: CASRRRLAGGLYNEQFF; CDR3nt: TGTGCCAGCAGACGGAGACTAGCGGGGGGCCTCTACAATGAGCAGTTCTTC
abundance: .; d_gene: .; v_gene: TRBV27; j_gene: TRBJ1-1; CDR3aa: CASSPPPWSEAFF; CDR3nt: TGTGCCAGCAGTCCCCCACCATGGAGTGAAGCTTTCTTT
abundance: .; d_gene: TRBD2; v_gene: TRBV11-3; j_gene: TRBJ2-3; CDR3aa: CASSLGAGGTDTQYF; CDR3nt: TGTGCCAGCAGCTTAGGGGCGGGGGGCACAGATACGCAGTATTTT
abundance: .; d_gene: .; v_gene: TRBV7-2; j_gene: TRBJ2-3; CDR3aa: CASSLVGGGRGTDTQYF; CDR3nt: TGTGCCAGCAGCTTAGTAGGGGGGGGCCGGGGCACAGATACGCAGTATTTT
abundance: .; d_gene: TRBD1; v_gene: TRBV6-5; j_gene: TRBJ1-1; CDR3aa: CASWDRLNTEAFF; CDR3nt: TGTGCCAGCTGGGACAGACTGAACACTGAAGCTTTCTTT
abundance: .; d_gene: .; v_gene: TRBV7-3; j_gene: TRBJ1-1; CDR3aa: CASSDLGSPAFF; CDR3nt: TGTGCCAGCAGCGATTTGGGTAGCCCGGCTTTCTTT